These 12 T cell receptor beta chains share one sample of origin, sequenced in a study of Graves' ophthalmopathy and Graves' hyperthyroidism. The authors amplified TCR beta CDR3 regions from RNA transcripts. First-round RT-PCR used HTBI primers; second-round multiplex PCR followed. TCRdb redid the calling of the multiplex PCR reads with MiXCR, one entry per CDR3 protein. The data show about 740,000 distinct CDR3 sequences, with 35% to 50% seen just once and 35% to 55% held by the top ten. Sequences were obtained from peripheral blood. These receptors came from an adult man with Graves' ophthalmopathy.

This clonotype was detected many times. The genes are TRBV11-1 and TRBJ1-4; tentatively, D is TRBD1 (6 bases). The CDR3 extends over 14 amino acids. Per germline, CDR1 SGHAT and CDR2 FQDESV (reference sequence). V lost 4 bases and J 8 bases, leaving 14 bases between the germline ends. The CDR3 DNA is TGTGCCAGCAGCTCTACAGGGTATGGAGAAAAACTGTTTTTT. This translates into CASSSTGYGEKLFF.

CDR3 nucleotide sequence: TGTGCCAGCAGGGGCCCTGGAAACACCATATATTTT. This codes for CASRGPGNTIYF. The chain couples TRBV6-4 to TRBJ1-3; D not certain. Germline-derived CDR1 and CDR2 are MRHNA and SNTAGT. V dropped 6 bases and J dropped 2 bases, with 5 bases sitting between them. This CDR3 comprises 12 residues.

This clonotype was detected a few times. At one end, the junction sequence differs from germline, possibly due to a read error. V gene TRBV7-9 combines with J gene TRBJ2-2, with 10 positions matching TRBD2. The germline gives CDR1 SEHNR, CDR2 FQNEAQ (reference sequence). This CDR3 comprises 13 residues. DNA for the CDR3: TGCGCCAGCGGGAGGGCCATTTCCGGGGAGCTGTTTTTT. Its translation: CASGRAISGELFF.

This chain links TRBV10-3 with TRBJ1-1, with TRBD1 identical over 7 bases. Losses at the gene ends were 6 bases for V and 2 bases for J; bases not matched to a gene: 9. The CDR3 consists of 15 residues. The germline V gene encodes CDR1 ENHRY and CDR2 SYGVKD. DNA of the CDR3: TGTGCCATCAGGCAAGGGGGCTCAGGAAACACTGAAGCTTTCTTT. Its translation: CAIRQGGSGNTEAFF.

The genes are TRBV20-1 and TRBJ2-2; 11 bases are a match to TRBD2. The germline gives CDR1 DFQATT, CDR2 SNEGSKA (reference sequence). The CDR3 is 15 residues long. V trimming: 3 bases; J trimming: 3 bases; junction bases outside the gene matches: 3. CDR3 nucleotide sequence: TGCAGTGCTAGTCTAGCGGGGGGATACACCGGGGAGCTGTTTTTT. The encoded protein is CSASLAGGYTGELFF.

Comment on this clonotype: An end of the junction does not agree with germline; a read error may underlie this. The chain joins TRBV7-6 to TRBJ2-7, with 9 bases that match TRBD1. CDR3 length equals 14 residues. CDR1 is SGHVS and CDR2 is FNYEAQ in the germline V gene. The CDR3 loop reads CASSQDGTGTEQYF. The CDR3 DNA is TGCGCCAGCAGCCAAGACGGGACAGGGACCGAGCAGTACTTC. The variable domain in full, completed from reference TRBV7-6 and TRBJ2-7, reads GAGVSQSPRYKVTKRGQDVALRCDPISGHVSLYWYRQALGQGPEFLTYFNYEAQQDKSGLPNDRFSAERPEGSISTLTIQRTEQRDSAMYRCASSQDGTGTEQYFGPGTRLTVT.

The chain has TRBV27 and TRBJ2-7; D may be TRBD2 (6 bases). CDR3 length: 12 amino acids. Germline V gene sequence: CDR1 MNHEY, CDR2 SMNVEV (reference sequence). V was shortened by 6 bases and J by 7 bases, with 13 bases between the two germline ends. The CDR3 loop reads CASREGAGEQYF. The CDR3 DNA is TGTGCCAGCAGGGAGGGAGCGGGTGAGCAGTACTTC.

The CDR3 DNA reads TGTGCCAGCAGAGACAACCACAGGGGAAGCGAGACCCAGTACTTC. Translating it yields CASRDNHRGSETQYF. The gene calls are TRBV12-3 or TRBV12-4 and TRBJ2-5; 7 bases map to TRBD1. This CDR3 is built from 15 residues. V shed 6 bases and J 5 bases; nucleotides not matched to a gene: 12.

Of note for this clonotype: This probably arose from a read error, given a far larger clone one base away. The rearrangement joins TRBV5-1 to TRBJ1-2; D uncertain. Germline-derived CDR1 and CDR2 are SGHRS and YFSETQ. The CDR3 has 12 amino acids. The CDR3 is CASSWAGDGYTF. The DNA of the CDR3 is TGTGCCAGCAGCTGGGCAGGAGATGGCTACACCTTC.

This clonotype was observed a handful of times. The chain recombines TRBV5-6 with TRBJ1-1, with D possibly matching TRBD1 (5 bases). The CDR3 length is 14 residues. Germline CDR1 and CDR2: SGHDT and YYEEEE. The V gene lost 5 bases and the J gene lost 4 bases, with 15 bases spanning the gap. Here the CDR3 reads CASSPVGAGTEAFF. CDR3 sequence (DNA): TGTGCCAGCAGTCCCGTTGGGGCAGGCACTGAAGCTTTCTTT.

Of note for this clonotype: Because it lacks the conserved phenylalanine or tryptophan at the end, this CDR3 is likely a read error. The limits of the CDR3 on the DNA are not certain, so only TCRdb's listed CDR3 is given. The V gene is TRBV29-1, the J gene TRBJ1-4; the table's D gene call, TRBD1, was not cross checked with the DNA. The CDR3 spans 11 residues, counting both ends. Germline CDR1 reads SQVTM; CDR2 reads ANQGSEA. The CDR3 sequence is CSVVGGTEANY.

This clonotype was detected many times. The V call is TRBV6-5, the J call TRBJ2-7; no clear D gene. The CDR3 has 12 amino acids. Trimming shortened V by 8 bases and J by 6 bases, and 14 bases separated the two germline ends. Looked up from germline, CDR1 is MNHEY and CDR2 is SVGAGI. CDR3 amino acids: CASADPQREQYF. In DNA, the CDR3 is TGTGCCAGCGCGGACCCGCAGCGCGAGCAGTACTTC.